The clone carrying this T cell receptor (beta chain) turned up a few times. Participants came from roughly 24 US areas, aged about 18 to 89 years. Cohorts were determined from participant-reported clinical history. Recovered participants had two consecutive negative NP/OP PCR tests, healthcare professional clearance, or symptom resolution. The data belong to a study of blood T cell repertoires in COVID-19. The overall study: T cells, B-cell-depleted T cells, or PBMCs supplied cDNA or gDNA.

The CDR3 has 14 amino acids. V lost 6 bases and J 1 base, leaving 10 bases between the germline ends. Per germline, CDR1 MGHDK and CDR2 SYGVNS. TCRdb's copy holds only in-frame clones and misses some; the assay was immunoSEQ multiplex PCR. The profile shows about 160,000 clones, 75% to 85% of them singletons. The J gene is TRBJ1-3, the V gene TRBV25-1, with a tentative D call TRBD1 (5 bases). The sample consisted of PBMCs or T cells enriched from blood (not recorded which). This clonotype was obtained from a man aged 35 to 55 who had recovered from COVID-19. The CDR3, as DNA: TGTGCCAGCAGGGAGACAGCTTCTGGAAACACCATATATTTT. This encodes CASRETASGNTIYF. Combining the CDR3 with reference TRBV25-1 and TRBJ1-3 gives the whole variable domain EADIYQTPRYLVIGTGKKITLECSQTMGHDKMYWYQQDPGMELHLIHYSYGVNSTEKGDLSSESTVSRIRTEHFPLTLESARPSHTSQYLCASRETASGNTIYFGEGSWLTVV.